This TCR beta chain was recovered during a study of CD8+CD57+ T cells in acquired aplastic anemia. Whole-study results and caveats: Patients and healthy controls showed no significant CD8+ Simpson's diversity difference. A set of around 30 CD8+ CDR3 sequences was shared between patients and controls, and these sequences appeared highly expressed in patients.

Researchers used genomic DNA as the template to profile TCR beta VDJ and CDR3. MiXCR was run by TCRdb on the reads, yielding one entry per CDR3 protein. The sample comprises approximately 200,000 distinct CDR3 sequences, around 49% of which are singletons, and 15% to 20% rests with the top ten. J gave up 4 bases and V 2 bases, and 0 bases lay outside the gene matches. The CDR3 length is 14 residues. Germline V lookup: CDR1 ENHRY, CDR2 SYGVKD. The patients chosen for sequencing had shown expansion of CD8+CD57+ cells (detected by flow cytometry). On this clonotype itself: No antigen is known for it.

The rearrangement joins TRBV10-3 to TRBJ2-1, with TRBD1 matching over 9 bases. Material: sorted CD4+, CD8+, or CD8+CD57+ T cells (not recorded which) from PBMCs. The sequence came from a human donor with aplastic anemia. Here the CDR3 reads CAISEGTGYNEQFF. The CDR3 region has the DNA TGTGCCATCAGTGAGGGGACAGGGTACAATGAGCAGTTCTTC.